The 29 T cell receptor beta chains reported below all come from one sample, sequenced in a study of blood T cell repertoires in COVID-19. TCRdb's copy holds only in-frame clones and misses some; the assay was immunoSEQ multiplex PCR. The table includes approximately 250,000 clones, around 86% detected once. Material for sequencing was peripheral blood. These TCRs come from a man aged 40-49 years with active or convalescent COVID-19.

The V and J genes are TRBV11-2 and TRBJ2-2; unclear D gene. Trimming left V 7 bases short and J 3 bases short, with 9 bases between. CDR3 length equals 13 residues. The germline CDR1 and CDR2 sequences are SGHAT and FQNNGV. This CDR3 reads CASTIQYTGELFF. The CDR3 DNA follows: TGTGCCAGCACCATCCAGTACACCGGGGAGCTGTTTTTT.

CDR3 sequence: CASTDTVPYGYTF. The CDR3 nucleotides read TGTGCCAGCACCGATACAGTTCCCTATGGCTACACCTTC. This rearrangement joins TRBV6-5 to TRBJ1-2; D not certain. The CDR3 spans 13 residues. V shed 7 bases and J shed 4 bases, with 13 bases lying between them. In germline, CDR1 is MNHEY, CDR2 SVGAGI.

The chain has TRBV9 and TRBJ2-7; possible D gene TRBD1, 7 bases. CDR1 is SGDLS and CDR2 is YYNGEE in the germline V gene. This CDR3 spans 12 amino acids. With 3 bases removed from V and 9 bases from J, the gap between germline ends came to 13 bases. Written as DNA, the CDR3 is TGTGCCAGCAGCGGGACAGGAGGGTGGCAGTACTTC. Amino acids: CASSGTGGWQYF.

This chain uses TRBV5-5 with TRBJ1-3; D is unclear. Trimming left V 4 bases short and J 2 bases short, with 10 bases between. Germline CDR1 and CDR2: SGHKS and YYEKEE (reference sequence). This CDR3 is built from 14 residues. The CDR3 reads CASSVAGTGNTIYF. The CDR3 DNA sequence: TGTGCCAGCAGCGTTGCGGGGACTGGAAACACCATATATTTT.

This CDR3 reads CASSSAGQGISRGYTF. The CDR3 DNA is TGCGCCAGCAGCTCCGCCGGACAGGGGATCTCTCGAGGCTACACCTTC. The chain carries TRBV5-1 and TRBJ1-2; 9 bases map to TRBD1. The trim removed 3 bases at V and 8 bases at J, leaving 14 bases unmatched. The CDR3 sequence is 16 residues long. Germline CDR1 and CDR2: SGHRS and YFSETQ. Complete variable domain (other parts from reference TRBV5-1 and TRBJ1-2): KAGVTQTPRYLIKTRGQQVTLSCSPISGHRSVSWYQQTPGQGLQFLFEYFSETQRNKGNFPGRFSGRQFSNSRSEMNVSTLELGDSALYLCASSSAGQGISRGYTFGSGTRLTVV.

The chain combines TRBV27 with TRBJ1-5; 9 positions match TRBD1. J was trimmed by 10 bases and V by 2 bases; bases with no gene match: 6. There are 14 residues in the CDR3. Germline V gene data show CDR1 as MNHEY and CDR2 as SMNVEV (reference sequence). The CDR3 sequence is CASSLGTGNNPQHF. The CDR3 coding sequence is TGTGCCAGCAGTTTAGGGACAGGGAATAATCCCCAGCATTTT.

The chain links TRBV5-1 to TRBJ2-2, with D possibly being TRBD2 (5 bases). Germline V CDR1 and CDR2: SGHRS, YFSETQ. The V and J ends lost 1 base and 5 bases respectively, with 6 bases between them. This CDR3 contains 13 residues. CDR3 sequence reads: CASSLSGTGELFF. The CDR3 DNA reads as TGCGCCAGCAGCTTGAGCGGTACCGGGGAGCTGTTTTTT.

This chain uses TRBV29-1 with TRBJ2-5, with a weak D call TRBD2 (7 bases). Trimming cost V 7 bases and J 4 bases, with 19 bases left between them. The CDR3 spans 14 residues. In germline, CDR1 is SQVTM, CDR2 ANQGSEA. In DNA, the CDR3 is TGCAGCGGCCTTGGGGGGGCGGAATTAGAGACCCAGTACTTC. It translates to CSGLGGAELETQYF.

DNA for the CDR3: TGTGCCAGCAGCAAACTGAGAGGGGGTAATGAAAAACTGTTTTTT. Its protein product is CASSKLRGGNEKLFF. The rearrangement links TRBV3-1 (or the pseudogene TRBV3-2) to TRBJ1-4; TRBD1 might be the D (6 bases). Trimming left V 5 bases short and J 4 bases short, with 14 bases between. The CDR3 runs 15 residues. Germline V gives CDR1 LGHDT, CDR2 YNNKEL (reference sequence).

A single count supports this clone. The rearrangement uses TRBV9 and TRBJ2-7, with 7 bases lining up with TRBD1. V gave up 2 bases and J gave up 2 bases; unmatched junction bases: 4. This CDR3 is 14 amino acids long. CDR1 is SGDLS, CDR2 YYNGEE, per germline. CDR3 DNA: TGTGCCAGCAGCGTCCAGACAGGGCCCTACGAGCAGTACTTC. Amino acids: CASSVQTGPYEQYF.

The CDR3 region is CASSFPVSGSGNTIYF. CDR3 DNA: TGTGCCAGCAGCTTCCCCGTGTCGGGCTCTGGAAACACCATATATTTT. The chain recombines TRBV11-3 with TRBJ1-3, with D hard to call. Germline loops: CDR1 SGHNT, CDR2 YENEEA. The ends were cut back, 3 bases at V and 0 bases at J, with 12 bases in the middle. The CDR3 contains 16 residues.

DNA of the CDR3: TGTGCCAGTAGTACTGCAGGGGCTCAAGAGACCCAGTACTTC. Amino acids: CASSTAGAQETQYF. The J gene is TRBJ2-5, the V gene TRBV19, with D possibly TRBD1 on 6 matching bases. The CDR3 spans 14 residues. V lost 4 bases to trimming and J lost 2 bases, with 11 bases between them. Germline V gene lookup returns CDR1 LNHDA and CDR2 SQIVND (reference sequence).

This chain connects TRBV11-3 to TRBJ2-7; TRBD2 matches at 12 bases. CDR1 is SGHNT and CDR2 is YENEEA in the germline V gene. V trimming: 4 bases; J trimming: 3 bases; junction bases outside the gene matches: 13. The CDR3 sequence is 18 residues long. CDR3 amino acids: CASSSYALLAGGFYEQYF. Here the CDR3 DNA reads TGTGCCAGCAGCTCGTACGCCTTACTAGCGGGAGGTTTCTACGAGCAGTACTTC.

The chain couples TRBV3-1 (or the pseudogene TRBV3-2) to TRBJ1-2; D is perhaps TRBD1 (5 bases). V lost 4 bases, J lost 3 bases, and 12 bases lay in between. This CDR3 has 14 residues. Germline V gene sequence: CDR1 LGHDT, CDR2 YNNKEL (reference sequence). The CDR3 region has the DNA TGTGCCAGCAGCCTAGACACAGGCCACTATGGCTACACCTTC. Its translation: CASSLDTGHYGYTF.

The rearrangement joins TRBV6-5 to TRBJ2-5; TRBD1 matches 9 bases. In germline, CDR1 is MNHEY, CDR2 SVGAGI. This CDR3 is built from 16 residues. V lost 2 bases to trimming and J lost 4 bases; unmatched junction nucleotides: 8. This chain's CDR3 is CASSYGGQGFIETQYF. The CDR3 region has the DNA TGTGCCAGCAGTTACGGGGGACAGGGCTTTATAGAGACCCAGTACTTC.

The genes are TRBV5-4 and TRBJ2-2; the match to TRBD2 covers 14 bases. CDR3 length: 18 amino acids. V lost 4 bases, J lost 4 bases, and 9 bases stayed unmatched. In germline, CDR1 is SGHNT, CDR2 YYREEE (reference sequence). CDR3 sequence (DNA): TGTGCCAGCAGCCCCGGGACTAGCGGGAGTAGGAGCACCGGGGAGCTGTTTTTT. Its translation is CASSPGTSGSRSTGELFF.

The chain joins TRBV5-1 to TRBJ2-3; 14 bases line up with TRBD2. CDR1 SGHRS and CDR2 YFSETQ come from the germline V gene. The CDR3 runs 19 residues. Trimming cost V 0 bases and J 2 bases; bases outside gene matches: 8. The CDR3 is CASSLAGLAGGAPTDTQYF. The CDR3 coding sequence is TGCGCCAGCAGCTTGGCTGGACTAGCGGGGGGAGCCCCCACAGATACGCAGTATTTT.

The table lists this clone with a few counts. This chain uses TRBV5-1 with TRBJ1-4, with a tentative D call TRBD1 (6 bases). CDR1 and CDR2 (germline): SGHRS, YFSETQ. The CDR3 totals 15 residues. Trimming cost V 0 bases and J 8 bases, with 14 bases left between them. DNA for the CDR3: TGCGCCAGCAGCTTGGTGGGGACAACTTACGAAAAACTGTTTTTT. Its translation is CASSLVGTTYEKLFF.

This clone was observed a handful of times. The gene calls are TRBV27 and TRBJ2-2; no reliable D call. This CDR3 region has 13 residues. The V and J ends lost 5 bases and 1 base respectively, with 5 bases between them. In germline, CDR1 is MNHEY, CDR2 SMNVEV (reference sequence). CDR3 nucleotides: TGTGCCAGCAGTCGGAGGAACACCGGGGAGCTGTTTTTT. It specifies CASSRRNTGELFF.

CDR3 in amino acids: CASSLGRGLSNQPQHF. The CDR3 nucleotides read TGCGCCAGCAGCTTGGGAAGGGGGCTTAGCAATCAGCCCCAGCATTTT. The gene calls are TRBV5-1 and TRBJ1-5, with TRBD1 identical over 7 bases. The CDR3 has 16 amino acids. Germline V gives CDR1 SGHRS, CDR2 YFSETQ. With V trimmed by 0 bases and J by 0 bases, 3 bases remained unmatched.

The J gene is TRBJ2-5, the V gene TRBV13; a weak D match, TRBD1 (6 bases). The CDR3 has 15 residues. From germline, CDR1 is PRHDT and CDR2 FYEKMQ (reference sequence). V lost 5 bases to trimming and J lost 5 bases, with 18 bases between them. Here the CDR3 reads CASSLNEQGSETQYF. The DNA for the CDR3 is TGTGCCAGCAGCCTAAACGAACAGGGATCTGAGACCCAGTACTTC.

This chain links TRBV18 with TRBJ1-6; D ambiguous. CDR3 length: 15 residues. Trimming took 3 bases from V and 6 from J, leaving 12 bases between them. CDR1 and CDR2 from the germline V gene are KGHSH and LQKENI. CDR3: CASSPTVTFNSPLHF. As DNA, the CDR3 is TGTGCCAGCTCACCCACGGTCACCTTTAATTCACCCCTCCACTTT.

V and J are TRBV12-3 or TRBV12-4 and TRBJ2-7; D possibly corresponds to TRBD2 (5 bases). The CDR3 extends over 12 amino acids. V shed 2 bases and J shed 7 bases, with 9 bases lying between them. The CDR3 sequence: CASSLNPGEQYF. CDR3 in DNA: TGTGCCAGCAGTTTAAACCCGGGGGAGCAGTACTTC.

For this clone: This sequence may be a read error, since a much larger clone differs from it by one base. Other DNA sequences from this sample encode an identical CDR3 as well. The genes are TRBV5-5 and TRBJ2-6; D not resolved. The germline V and J ends were trimmed by 0 bases and 0 bases, with 4 bases remaining between them. The CDR3 runs to 15 residues. Germline assignment: CDR1 SGHKS and CDR2 YYEKEE (reference sequence). The CDR3 loop is CASSLGSSGANVLTF. In DNA, the CDR3 is TGTGCCAGCAGCTTGGGGAGCTCTGGGGCCAACGTCCTGACTTTC.

This chain links TRBV27 with TRBJ1-5, with no clear D. Deletions cut 5 bases from V and 5 bases from J, with 16 bases between. Germline CDR1 is MNHEY and CDR2 is SMNVEV (reference sequence). The CDR3 covers 15 residues. The CDR3: CASSLRGELDQPQHF. CDR3 in DNA: TGTGCCAGCAGTCTCAGAGGAGAGCTGGATCAGCCCCAGCATTTT.

The chain recombines TRBV4-1 with TRBJ1-2; D is perhaps TRBD1 (5 bases). The germline gives CDR1 MGHRA, CDR2 YSYEKL. V was shortened by 6 bases and J by 5 bases, with 19 bases between the two germline ends. This CDR3 is built from 15 residues. CDR3 DNA sequence: TGCGCCAGCAGGAGACAGCTGACTGACTTATATGGCTACACCTTC. The encoded protein is CASRRQLTDLYGYTF.

This chain links TRBV4-2 with TRBJ1-2; TRBD1 is a possible D gene (6 bases). The germline V and J ends were trimmed by 1 base and 13 bases, with 13 bases remaining between them. CDR1 LGHNA and CDR2 YNFKEQ come from the germline V gene. The length of the CDR3 is 12 residues. The CDR3 coding sequence is TGTGCCAGCAGCCAAGTTCAGGGGTTGTGCACCTTC. The encoded protein is CASSQVQGLCTF.

J is TRBJ1-1 and V is TRBV9; the D is unclear. CDR1 and CDR2 (germline): SGDLS, YYNGEE. Trimming stripped 0 bases from V and 2 bases from J, with 5 bases between. The CDR3 sequence is 13 residues long. The CDR3 region has the DNA TGTGCCAGCAGCGTAGGCGCCAACACTGAAGCTTTCTTT. Translated, it gives CASSVGANTEAFF. Looking up the rest from reference TRBV9 and TRBJ1-1 gives the full variable domain: DSGVTQTPKHLITATGQRVTLRCSPRSGDLSVYWYQQSLDQGLQFLIQYYNGEERAKGNILERFSAQQFPDLHSELNLSSLELGDSALYFCASSVGANTEAFFGQGTRLTVV.

This clone was observed a single time. The chain carries TRBV2 and TRBJ2-1; 9 bases map to TRBD2. Germline loops: CDR1 SNHLY, CDR2 FYNNEI. The CDR3 totals 15 residues. The ends lost 4 bases at V and 9 bases at J; junction bases unmatched: 10. The CDR3, as DNA: TGTGCCAGCAGTGCTTGGCTAGCGGGAAGAGGTGAGCAGTTCTTC. Encoded protein: CASSAWLAGRGEQFF.